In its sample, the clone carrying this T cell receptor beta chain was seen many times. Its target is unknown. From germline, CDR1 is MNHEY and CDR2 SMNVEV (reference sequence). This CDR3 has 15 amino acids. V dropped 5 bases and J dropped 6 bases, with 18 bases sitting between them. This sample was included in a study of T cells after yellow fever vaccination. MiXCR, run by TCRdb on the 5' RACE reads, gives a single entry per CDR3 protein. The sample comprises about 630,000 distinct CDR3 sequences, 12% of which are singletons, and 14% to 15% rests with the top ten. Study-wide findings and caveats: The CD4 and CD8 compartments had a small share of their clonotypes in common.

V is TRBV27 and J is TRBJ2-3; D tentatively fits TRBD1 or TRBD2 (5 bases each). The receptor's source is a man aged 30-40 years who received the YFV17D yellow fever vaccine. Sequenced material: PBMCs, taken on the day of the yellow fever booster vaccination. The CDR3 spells CASSTQGRSWDTQYF. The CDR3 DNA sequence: TGTGCCAGCAGTACCCAGGGACGGTCCTGGGATACGCAGTATTTT.